The clone carrying this TCR beta chain was observed at least ten times. The antigen is unknown. This CDR3 spans 12 amino acids. V was clipped by 1 base and J by 2 bases, with 6 bases between them. The germline V gene encodes CDR1 DFQATT and CDR2 SNEGSKA (reference sequence). The data originate from a study of blood T cells in healthy people across ages. General study findings and limits: A conclusive naive versus antigen-experienced comparison was prevented by the unsorted PBMCs.

For the second PCR, which ran for 7 to 11 cycles, a sample-barcoded 5' primer and a J-beta primer mix were used. TCRdb fed the 5' RACE reads into MiXCR, producing one record per CDR3 protein. The repertoire holds over 450,000 distinct CDR3 sequences, with less than 25% as singletons. This sample was also put to use in a study of T cells of mothers and their children. As reported in that work: Detection yielded no persistent microchimeric T cell clones.

The chain couples TRBV20-1 to TRBJ2-7, with D hard to call. The sequencing input was blood. This receptor was identified in a boy between 5 and 17 years old in good health. The CDR3 is CSARGLTYEQYF. DNA of the CDR3: TGCAGTGCTAGAGGACTCACCTACGAGCAGTACTTC.